What follows are 12 T cell receptor beta chains derived from one specimen sequenced in a study of T cells after yellow fever vaccination. In TCRdb, the 5' RACE reads were re-called with MiXCR into one record per CDR3 protein. Of approximately 300,000 distinct CDR3 sequences in the sample, 6.8% were seen once. The sample consisted of PBMCs, taken more than 40 days after the first yellow fever vaccination. These receptors came from a man aged 18 to 30 who received the YFV17D yellow fever vaccine.

The rearrangement links TRBV4-1 to TRBJ2-1; 8 bases map to TRBD1. The J segment lost 3 bases and the V segment lost 2 bases, leaving 12 bases of the junction unmatched. CDR3 length: 18 amino acids. The germline V gene encodes CDR1 MGHRA and CDR2 YSYEKL. The CDR3 region has the DNA TGCGCCAGCAGCCAAAGCCCCGGACAGGGCATAGACTACAATGAGCAGTTCTTC. Its protein product is CASSQSPGQGIDYNEQFF.

The sample holds many counts of this clonotype. The CDR3 DNA sequence: TGCAGTGCCCCCGAACGGTGGGATACGCAGTATTTT. Amino acid sequence: CSAPERWDTQYF. The chain is built from TRBV20-1 and TRBJ2-3, with D uncertain. CDR1 is DFQATT and CDR2 is SNEGSKA in the germline V gene (reference sequence). Trimming left V 6 bases short and J 6 bases short, with 13 bases between. This CDR3 spans 12 amino acids.

The rearrangement joins TRBV7-9 to TRBJ1-2; D is undetermined. Trimming removed 1 base from V and 8 bases from J, with 14 bases in between. Germline V gene data show CDR1 as SEHNR and CDR2 as FQNEAQ (reference sequence). The CDR3 contains 14 residues. For the CDR3, the DNA is TGTGCCAGCAGCTTAGAATCGGGTTCCCTGGGCTACACCTTC. This codes for CASSLESGSLGYTF.

J is TRBJ2-7 and V is TRBV2; 8 bases align to TRBD2. This CDR3 region has 13 residues. V lost 6 bases, J lost 2 bases, and 3 bases stayed unmatched. The germline V gene has CDR1 SNHLY and CDR2 FYNNEI. The CDR3 nucleotides read TGTGCCAGCAGGGCGGGGGGACCCTACGAGCAGTACTTC. This encodes CASRAGGPYEQYF.

This clonotype was seen many times. The chain joins TRBV4-1 to TRBJ1-1; no firm D call. CDR3 length equals 15 residues. The V end was cut by 0 bases, the J end by 5 bases, with 13 bases between. Germline CDR1 is MGHRA and CDR2 is YSYEKL. This CDR3 is CASSQDQGPWTEAFF. CDR3 in DNA: TGCGCCAGCAGCCAAGATCAAGGGCCGTGGACTGAAGCTTTCTTT.

V usage is TRBV6-2 or TRBV6-3 and J usage is TRBJ2-2, with a tentative D call TRBD2 (5 bases). Trimming shortened V by 5 bases and J by 4 bases, and 14 bases separated the two germline ends. The CDR3 runs 15 residues. In germline, CDR1 is MNHEY, CDR2 SVGEGT. The CDR3, as DNA: TGTGCCAGCAGTCAGGACTGGCCCAGCACCGGGGAGCTGTTTTTT. Translated, it gives CASSQDWPSTGELFF.

This clonotype was seen repeatedly, ten times or more. V usage is TRBV5-1 and J usage is TRBJ1-1, with D hard to call. Germline V gene data show CDR1 as SGHRS and CDR2 as YFSETQ. The CDR3 sequence is 12 residues long. V dropped 3 bases and J dropped 6 bases, with 9 bases sitting between them. The CDR3 region is CASSSSGPEAFF. CDR3 bases: TGCGCCAGCAGCTCGTCGGGCCCTGAAGCTTTCTTT.

This clonotype was seen many times. This chain joins TRBV6-5 and TRBJ1-1; D gene uncertain. The CDR3 loop spans 17 amino acids. The V end lost 0 bases, the J end lost 4 bases, and 18 bases lay between the germline ends. Germline values: CDR1 MNHEY, CDR2 SVGAGI. As DNA, the CDR3 is TGTGCCAGCAGTTACTCGTATTCGGGGATCGGTGGCACTGAAGCTTTCTTT. Translated, it gives CASSYSYSGIGGTEAFF.

This clonotype showed up just a few times. The J gene is TRBJ2-1, the V gene TRBV7-8, with D perhaps given as TRBD1 or TRBD2 (6 bases each). Trimming left V 5 bases short and J 4 bases short, with 15 bases between. Germline V CDR1 and CDR2: SGHVS, FQNEAQ. The CDR3 spans 15 residues. CDR3 DNA sequence: TGTGCCAGCAGCCGGGGGCAGAGTAATTACAATGAGCAGTTCTTC. Its translation is CASSRGQSNYNEQFF.

This clonotype was counted only a few times. The chain combines TRBV20-1 with TRBJ2-3, with 8 bases aligning to TRBD1. The V segment lost 2 bases and the J segment 6 bases; nucleotides outside the gene matches: 1. From germline, CDR1 is DFQATT and CDR2 SNEGSKA (reference sequence). The CDR3 contains 12 residues. The CDR3 region has the DNA TGCAGTGCTAGACAGGGGGCGGATACGCAGTATTTT. It codes for CSARQGADTQYF.

There are many counts of this clonotype. The CDR3 nucleotides read TGTGCCAGCTCACCCGGGACAGCCACAGATACGCAGTATTTT. As protein: CASSPGTATDTQYF. This rearrangement joins TRBV18 to TRBJ2-3; 7 nucleotides line up with TRBD1. Unmatched junction bases numbered 2, after V lost 3 bases and J lost 2 bases. This CDR3 contains 14 residues. The germline V gene encodes CDR1 KGHSH and CDR2 LQKENI.

This clonotype came up many times. The chain combines TRBV19 with TRBJ1-1; the match to TRBD1 covers 7 bases. The V segment lost 5 bases and the J segment 0 bases; nucleotides outside the gene matches: 9. Per the germline V gene, CDR1 is LNHDA and CDR2 is SQIVND (reference sequence). The CDR3 is made up of 16 amino acids. The CDR3 nucleotides are TGTGCCAGTAGTGAGAAGCAGGGGGTAGTGAACACTGAAGCTTTCTTT. It codes for CASSEKQGVVNTEAFF.